The table lists the clone carrying this TCR beta chain with many counts. The investigators amplified TCR beta CDR3 regions from RNA transcripts. First-round RT-PCR of the TCR CDR3 relied on the HTBI primer set. TCRdb re-called the multiplex PCR reads with MiXCR, one entry per CDR3 protein. The sample lists fewer than 200,000 distinct CDR3 sequences, over 15% occurring once. This CDR3 region has 13 residues. V was trimmed by 12 bases and J by 1 base, leaving 14 bases between them. Germline loops: CDR1 KGHDR, CDR2 SFDVKD. The data belong to a study of T cells in Graves' hyperthyroidism and ophthalmopathy.

V usage is TRBV24-1 and J usage is TRBJ1-1; maybe TRBD1 (5 bases). The TCR originated in a woman between 50 and 59 years old with Graves' hyperthyroidism. Sequencing used blood. The CDR3 loop is CAAQGAGNTEAFF. Written as DNA, the CDR3 is TGTGCCGCGCAAGGGGCGGGGAACACTGAAGCTTTCTTT.